The 30 T cell receptor beta chains below come from one sample, sequenced in a study of T cells in Graves' hyperthyroidism and ophthalmopathy. There were TCR beta CDR3 regions amplified from RNA transcripts. The TCR CDR3 first-round RT-PCR relied on the HTBI primer set. TCRdb re-analysed the multiplex PCR reads in MiXCR, keeping a single row per CDR3 protein. The repertoire holds about 560,000 distinct CDR3 sequences, with 16% as singletons. Input material: blood. Receptors were obtained from a woman under 30 with Graves' hyperthyroidism.

This chain joins TRBV29-1 and TRBJ1-2; D is ambiguous. The V gene's germline CDR1 is SQVTM and CDR2 ANQGSEA. V was cut by 1 base and J by 5 bases, with 17 bases left in between. The CDR3 is 15 residues long. The CDR3 reads CSVEVLVKDGYGYTF. As DNA, the CDR3 is TGCAGCGTTGAAGTTTTGGTGAAGGATGGGTATGGCTACACCTTC.

At least ten counts were recorded for this clonotype. This chain joins TRBV2 and TRBJ2-1; TRBD2 is a possible D gene (6 bases). V was clipped by 1 base and J by 4 bases, with 14 bases between them. CDR3 length: 16 amino acids. CDR1 SNHLY and CDR2 FYNNEI come from the germline V gene. CDR3 DNA sequence: TGTGCCAGCAGTGAAGATCGCGGGGAGAGATACAATGAGCAGTTCTTC. This encodes CASSEDRGERYNEQFF.

The V gene is TRBV6-2 or TRBV6-3, the J gene TRBJ2-7; 10 bases fit TRBD2. Germline trimming cut 2 bases from V and 6 bases from J; bases unmatched to any gene: 16. The CDR3 runs to 18 residues. Germline-derived CDR1 and CDR2 are MNHEY and SVGEGT. CDR3 residues: CASSYGGGLAGVFLEQYF. CDR3 sequence (DNA): TGTGCCAGCAGTTACGGTGGAGGGCTAGCGGGAGTATTCCTCGAGCAGTACTTC.

This clonotype was detected only a few times. V and J are TRBV10-3 and TRBJ2-7; D is perhaps TRBD2 (6 bases). CDR1 ENHRY and CDR2 SYGVKD come from the germline V gene. With 3 bases removed from V and 6 bases from J, the gap between germline ends came to 21 bases. The CDR3 runs 16 residues. The CDR3 loop is CAISDALAGIRSEQYF. CDR3 DNA: TGTGCCATCAGTGATGCACTAGCTGGGATTAGGAGCGAGCAGTACTTC.

With respect to this clonotype: Given a much more abundant clone one base away, this may be a read error. The chain joins TRBV2 to TRBJ1-2; 7 nucleotides agree with TRBD1. CDR1 and CDR2 (germline): SNHLY, FYNNEI. CDR3 length: 14 amino acids. CDR3 nucleotides: TGTGTCAGCACCGAGGGGGCAGCTAACTATGGCTACACCTTC. It yields the protein CVSTEGAANYGYTF. The full variable domain, its missing parts supplied by reference TRBV2 and TRBJ1-2, is EPEVTQTPSHQVTQMGQEVILRCVPISNHLYFYWYRQILGQKVEFLVSFYNNEISEKSEIFDDQFSVERPDGSNFTLKIRSTKLEDSAMYFCVSTEGAANYGYTFGSGTRLTVV.

The V gene is TRBV19, the J gene TRBJ1-2, with 8 bases aligning to TRBD1. J lost 6 bases, V lost 6 bases, and 3 bases had no gene match. The germline gives CDR1 LNHDA, CDR2 SQIVND (reference sequence). The CDR3 spans 12 residues. In nucleotides, the CDR3 is TGTGCCAGTAGGGGACAGGCGGATGGCTACACCTTC. Its translation is CASRGQADGYTF. The full variable domain, rest sourced from reference TRBV19 and TRBJ1-2, is DGGITQSPKYLFRKEGQNVTLSCEQNLNHDAMYWYRQDPGQGLRLIYYSQIVNDFQKGDIAEGYSVSREKKESFPLTVTSAQKNPTAFYLCASRGQADGYTFGSGTRLTVV.

V gene TRBV4-2 combines with J gene TRBJ1-1; D is ambiguous. From germline, CDR1 is LGHNA and CDR2 YNFKEQ. V shed 3 bases and J shed 5 bases, with 16 bases lying between them. This CDR3 contains 15 residues. The CDR3 loop reads CASSQRLGGGTEAFF. The CDR3 DNA reads TGTGCCAGCAGCCAGAGACTGGGAGGCGGAACTGAAGCTTTCTTT.

The genes are TRBV28 and TRBJ1-5; D is possibly TRBD1 (5 bases). The CDR3 is 12 amino acids. Germline CDR1 and CDR2: MDHEN and SYDVKM. Trimming stripped 6 bases from V and 6 bases from J, with 9 bases between. In DNA, the CDR3 is TGTGCCAGCAGGGTTGGGGGTCAGCCCCAGCATTTT. It specifies CASRVGGQPQHF.

This chain uses TRBV5-5 with TRBJ1-2; 8 nucleotides match TRBD1. V was clipped by 2 bases and J by 5 bases; unmatched bases: 14. Germline lookup yields CDR1 SGHKS and CDR2 YYEKEE (reference sequence). The CDR3 loop spans 17 amino acids. The CDR3 bases are TGTGCCAGCAGCTTAGGACCCGGACAGGGACGTAGGTATGGCTACACCTTC. This codes for CASSLGPGQGRRYGYTF.

The chain recombines TRBV6-4 with TRBJ1-1; D not certain. The CDR3 contains 14 residues. Trimming shortened V by 6 bases and J by 1 base, and 12 bases separated the two germline ends. Germline values: CDR1 MRHNA, CDR2 SNTAGT. This chain's CDR3 is CASREPGANTEAFF. DNA of the CDR3: TGTGCCAGCAGAGAACCGGGAGCGAACACTGAAGCTTTCTTT.

This clonotype was observed many times. The chain uses TRBV27 and TRBJ2-5; 10 positions agree with TRBD2. The CDR3 loop spans 15 amino acids. Germline values: CDR1 MNHEY, CDR2 SMNVEV (reference sequence). Trimming took 0 bases from V and 5 from J; bases not matched to a gene: 3. The DNA for the CDR3 is TGTGCCAGCAGTTTATCCAGCGGGAGGGGGGAGACCCAGTACTTC. Translation: CASSLSSGRGETQYF.

This clonotype was observed many times. J is TRBJ1-1 and V is TRBV11-3; no clear D gene. Trimming shortened V by 1 base and J by 5 bases, and 20 bases separated the two germline ends. This CDR3 contains 17 residues. In germline, CDR1 is SGHNT, CDR2 YENEEA. CDR3 nucleotide sequence: TGTGCCAGCAGCTTAGGATTCACCCAGGATATGAGAACTGAAGCTTTCTTT. This translates into CASSLGFTQDMRTEAFF.

This clonotype has ten or more counts. The chain carries TRBV27 and TRBJ2-7, with 9 bases aligning to TRBD1. The CDR3 runs to 15 residues. J gave up 3 bases and V 5 bases, and 8 bases lay outside the gene matches. In germline, CDR1 is MNHEY, CDR2 SMNVEV (reference sequence). CDR3 amino acids: CASSDGTGTIYEQYF. DNA of the CDR3: TGTGCCAGCAGTGATGGGACAGGGACTATCTACGAGCAGTACTTC.

This chain uses TRBV11-2 with TRBJ1-5; D unclear. In germline, CDR1 is SGHAT, CDR2 FQNNGV. Trimming pared 2 bases from V and 0 bases from J, leaving 17 bases between. This CDR3 region has 18 residues. The CDR3 sequence: CASSLFRPTAYSNQPQHF. CDR3 sequence (DNA): TGTGCCAGCAGCTTATTCAGACCGACTGCCTATAGCAATCAGCCCCAGCATTTT.

This clonotype was counted a few times. This CDR3 is CASSQGREAGGRETQYF. The CDR3 DNA reads as TGCGCCAGCAGCCAAGGAAGGGAAGCGGGGGGGCGGGAGACGCAGTATTTT. This chain connects TRBV4-1 to TRBJ2-3; 10 bases align to TRBD2. This CDR3 has 17 residues. Germline V gene sequence: CDR1 MGHRA, CDR2 YSYEKL. The J segment lost 9 bases and the V segment lost 1 base, leaving 13 bases of the junction unmatched.

This clonotype was detected ten times or more. J is TRBJ2-1 and V is TRBV13; the match to TRBD2 covers 9 bases. Germline CDR1 and CDR2: PRHDT and FYEKMQ (reference sequence). Losses at the gene ends were 3 bases for V and 5 bases for J; bases not matched to a gene: 2. The CDR3 consists of 14 residues. This chain's CDR3 is CASSLGLANNEQFF. Here the CDR3 DNA reads TGTGCCAGCAGCTTGGGACTAGCCAACAATGAGCAGTTCTTC.

This clonotype has a handful of counts. The genes are TRBV10-3 and TRBJ1-2; 7 bases are shared with TRBD1. Germline lookup yields CDR1 ENHRY and CDR2 SYGVKD. Unmatched junction bases numbered 12, after V lost 7 bases and J lost 7 bases. The CDR3 length is 14 residues. The CDR3, as DNA: TGTGCCATCAAGGAAGGAGGGGGCATAGGTGGCTACACCTTC. It yields the protein CAIKEGGGIGGYTF.

This clonotype was seen repeatedly, ten times or more. The chain combines TRBV12-3 or TRBV12-4 with TRBJ1-1; D unresolved. CDR3 length equals 13 residues. Trimming took 0 bases from V and 6 from J, leaving 8 bases between them. Here the CDR3 DNA reads TGTGCCAGCAGTTTAGCCAGGATCCCTGAAGCTTTCTTT. Amino acids: CASSLARIPEAFF.

This chain connects TRBV12-3 or TRBV12-4 to TRBJ1-1, with D unclear. The CDR3 runs to 15 residues. Trimming removed 8 bases at V and 4 bases at J, with 20 bases between. The CDR3, as DNA: TGTGCCAGCTGTTCCGGGAACAGTCGGGCCACTGAAGCTTTCTTT. It is translated as CASCSGNSRATEAFF.

This clonotype was seen many times. The rearrangement joins TRBV18 to TRBJ2-5; TRBD1 agrees at 9 bases. The CDR3 runs to 13 residues. Trimming removed 5 bases from V and 10 bases from J; junction bases left unmatched: 8. Germline-derived CDR1 and CDR2 are KGHSH and LQKENI. The CDR3 DNA reads as TGTGCCAGCTCATCAGGGACAGGGTGGAACCAGTACTTC. It codes for CASSSGTGWNQYF.

There are a few counts of this clonotype. For the CDR3, the DNA is TGTGCCTGGAGTGTTGCCGAGCTTAAGAATTCACCCCTCCACTTT. Translating it yields CAWSVAELKNSPLHF. V usage is TRBV30 and J usage is TRBJ1-6, with unresolved D. The germline V and J ends were trimmed by 0 bases and 7 bases, with 13 bases remaining between them. The CDR3 spans 15 residues. CDR1 is GTSNPN, CDR2 SVGIG, per germline (reference sequence).

This clonotype was seen many times. V usage is TRBV12-3 or TRBV12-4 and J usage is TRBJ2-7; 9 nucleotides align to TRBD1. The junction had 12 bases not matched to a gene; V was cut back by 5 bases and J by 7 bases. CDR3 size: 15 residues. Written as DNA, the CDR3 is TGTGCCAGCAGTCTCACCGGGACAGGGTCTAGGGAGCAGTACTTC. Translated, it gives CASSLTGTGSREQYF.

The chain has TRBV7-9 and TRBJ2-3, with D perhaps matching TRBD1 (5 bases). This CDR3 is 15 amino acids long. V gave up 5 bases and J gave up 4 bases, with 16 bases separating them. The germline gives CDR1 SEHNR, CDR2 FQNEAQ (reference sequence). The CDR3 region is CASSPPIRGADTQYF. The CDR3 region has the DNA TGTGCCAGCAGCCCCCCCATAAGGGGCGCAGATACGCAGTATTTT.

The rearrangement links TRBV30 to TRBJ2-7; 9 bases fit TRBD1. Germline lookup yields CDR1 GTSNPN and CDR2 SVGIG (reference sequence). The V gene end was trimmed by 3 bases and the J gene end by 1 base; junction bases not matched to a gene: 7. The CDR3 totals 15 residues. The CDR3 spells CAWSNRDRASYEQYF. The CDR3 DNA reads as TGTGCCTGGAGCAACCGGGACAGGGCTTCCTACGAGCAGTACTTC. The complete variable domain, with remaining parts taken from reference TRBV30 and TRBJ2-7, reads SQTIHQWPATLVQPVGSPLSLECTVEGTSNPNLYWYRQAAGRGLQLLFYSVGIGQISSEVPQNLSASRPQDRQFILSSKKLLLSDSGFYLCAWSNRDRASYEQYFGPGTRLTVT.

This clonotype came up a few times. The V call is TRBV9, the J call TRBJ2-1; 9 nucleotides match TRBD1. Germline CDR1 SGDLS, CDR2 YYNGEE. The CDR3 runs to 17 residues. J was trimmed by 0 bases and V by 0 bases; bases with no gene match: 4. CDR3 coding DNA: TGTGCCAGCAGCGTAGGGACAGGGGTTAGCTCCTACAATGAGCAGTTCTTC. As protein: CASSVGTGVSSYNEQFF.

This sequence joins TRBV6-1 and TRBJ1-2; possibly TRBD1 for D (6 bases). The CDR3 has 13 residues. Germline lookup yields CDR1 MNHNS and CDR2 SASEGT. The germline V and J ends were trimmed by 6 bases and 8 bases, with 16 bases remaining between them. CDR3: CASSLYREWGYTF. In DNA form, the CDR3 reads TGTGCCAGCAGCCTCTACAGGGAATGGGGCTACACCTTC.

The chain employs TRBV5-6 and TRBJ2-1; D ambiguous. The V end was cut by 0 bases, the J end by 3 bases, with 19 bases between. Germline lookup yields CDR1 SGHDT and CDR2 YYEEEE. The CDR3 loop spans 18 amino acids. The CDR3 loop reads CASSLDAPGDRRYNEQFF. In DNA, the CDR3 is TGTGCCAGCAGCTTGGATGCGCCAGGTGATCGTCGCTACAATGAGCAGTTCTTC.

In its sample, this clonotype was seen many times. This chain joins TRBV7-2 and TRBJ2-3; tentatively, D is TRBD1 or TRBD2 (5 bases each). Germline V gene data show CDR1 as SGHTA and CDR2 as FQGNSA. The CDR3 covers 19 residues. The V and J ends lost 2 bases and 0 bases respectively, with 21 bases between them. CDR3 residues: CASSLRYSFRGTSTDTQYF. In DNA form, the CDR3 reads TGTGCCAGCAGCTTAAGATATTCCTTCCGAGGGACCAGCACAGATACGCAGTATTTT.

This clonotype has a count of ten or more. The chain recombines TRBV2 with TRBJ2-1; 7 bases agree with TRBD1. The CDR3 runs 13 residues. In germline, CDR1 is SNHLY, CDR2 FYNNEI. The V gene end was trimmed by 6 bases and the J gene end by 7 bases; junction bases not matched to a gene: 6. The chain's CDR3 is CASRQGRGNEQFF. CDR3 nucleotides: TGTGCCAGCAGACAGGGGCGAGGGAATGAGCAGTTCTTC.

This clonotype has only a few counts. This chain connects TRBV20-1 to TRBJ2-3; the D gene could be TRBD1 or TRBD2 (5 bases each). Germline V gene lookup returns CDR1 DFQATT and CDR2 SNEGSKA (reference sequence). The CDR3 extends over 14 amino acids. V lost 6 bases and J lost 4, with 17 bases in between. The chain's CDR3 is CSAPGRPNPDTQYF. The CDR3 nucleotides are TGCAGTGCCCCGGGACGGCCAAACCCAGATACGCAGTATTTT.